The rows below give T cell receptor beta chains drawn from one sample of a study of cytomegalovirus exposure and HLA in healthy donors. Assay used: immunoSEQ multiplex PCR; TCRdb lists only in-frame clones, some missing. This table has about 260,000 clones, around 90% appearing once. What was sequenced was PBMCs. These receptors were collected from a woman in her 30s in good health and CMV-seronegative. Each CDR3 is given with its conserved first and last residue.

j_call v_call cdr3_aa
TRBJ2-7 TRBV7-9 CASSSPRDRGVYEQYF
TRBJ2-7 TRBV6-5 CASSPLDRAYEQYF
TRBJ2-7 TRBV27 CASSFNRGPTSSYEQYF
TRBJ2-7 TRBV7-6 CASSLGDSYEQYF
TRBJ2-1 TRBV4-2 CASSQELAAQYNEQFF
TRBJ1-3 TRBV5-1 CASSLVGGSGNTIYF
TRBJ2-7 TRBV11-2 CASSLSGSPYEQYF
TRBJ1-2 TRBV29-1 CSAWDGLGYTF
TRBJ2-5 TRBV11-3 CASSRSGRLETQYF
TRBJ2-7 TRBV19 CASSLTSGPYEQYF
TRBJ2-1 TRBV12-5 CASGFVARLAGDNEQFF
TRBJ2-2 TRBV7-3 CASSSTGSGTGELFF
TRBJ2-2 TRBV27 CASSFNREYTGELFF
TRBJ1-5 TRBV19 CASSIQGTNQPQHF
TRBJ2-3 TRBV7-2 CASSPTGDTQYF
TRBJ1-5 TRBV28 CASSPIPGQDRSQHF
TRBJ2-7 TRBV11-1 CASSLAGRYEQYF
TRBJ1-1 TRBV5-1 CASSLGQGVQNTEAFF
TRBJ1-1 TRBV27 CASSFQPHTEAFF
TRBJ2-5 TRBV4-3 CASSQSSGRAGGETQYF
TRBJ2-5 TRBV27 CASSSSGGPQETQYF
TRBJ1-5 TRBV4-1 CASSQDGSGQRYQPQHF
TRBJ2-6 TRBV7-2 CASTLSGANVLTF
TRBJ2-5 TRBV18 CASSGDWETQYF
TRBJ2-7 TRBV28 CASSLGENYEQYF
TRBJ1-2 TRBV9 CASSVGLGQGYGYTF
TRBJ2-7 TRBV11-2 CASSPTGAGEQYF
TRBJ2-1 TRBV4-1 CASSQEGGNEQFF
TRBJ2-7 TRBV13 CASSSQAGPSYEQYF
TRBJ2-3 TRBV7-9 CASSLDGGSTDTQYF
TRBJ2-4 TRBV18 CASSPPDSAKNIQYF
TRBJ2-3 TRBV6-5 CASGRSGLTTDTQYF
TRBJ2-7 TRBV6-1 CASSLTGGSLYEQYF
TRBJ2-7 TRBV7-8 CASSSVQGLGYEQYF
TRBJ1-2 TRBV7-2 CASSLERGRGYTF
TRBJ2-3 TRBV27 CASRPGGGTDTQYF
TRBJ1-2 TRBV7-2 CASSLGGTGLYGYTF
TRBJ2-3 TRBV19 CASRTSIATDTQYF
TRBJ1-1 TRBV27 CASSFRARTEAFF
TRBJ2-2 TRBV7-7 CASSSSPGTSPGELFF
TRBJ2-7 TRBV7-9 CASSYSGGYEQYF
TRBJ2-7 TRBV30 CAWSVFGLAQYF
TRBJ1-5 TRBV27 CASSFSGGGGFNQPQHF
TRBJ2-3 TRBV27 CASSLVTGARDTQYF
TRBJ1-2 TRBV27 CASSTQPTGGDGYTF
TRBJ2-7 TRBV5-8 CASSQTGGDTYEQYF
TRBJ1-5 TRBV7-2 CASSLKRPRGRNQPQHF
TRBJ2-7 TRBV2 CATLAGEGYEQYF
TRBJ1-1 TRBV28 CASSSGRRNTEAFF
TRBJ2-3 TRBV27 CASSVMGTVTDTQYF
TRBJ2-3 TRBV5-6 CASSLQSSGSTDTQYF
TRBJ2-7 TRBV19 CASSAPRRLFDEQYF
TRBJ1-4 TRBV11-2 CASSPQGAVKLFF